This TCR beta chain was captured in a study of T cells expressing NK-cell markers. This CDR3 has 17 amino acids. Germline V gene lookup returns CDR1 KGHDR and CDR2 SFDVKD. The study's findings and limits: In a handful of donors, these clonotypes also led the CD3+CD56-NKG2C+ fraction.

As to this clonotype: Its antigen is undetermined.

TCRdb reprocessed the 5' RACE reads; each CDR3 protein has one entry and no DNA is given. This table lists 500,000 to 700,000 distinct CDR3 sequences. The V and J genes are TRBV24-1 and TRBJ2-2. Sequenced sample: blood T cells: a sorted CD56 or NKG2C T cell subset, CD4+ or CD8+ T cells, or bulk PBMC T cells (not recorded which). The TCR comes from a man between 18 and 35 years old in good health. CDR3 sequence: CATSATTGSANTGELFF.